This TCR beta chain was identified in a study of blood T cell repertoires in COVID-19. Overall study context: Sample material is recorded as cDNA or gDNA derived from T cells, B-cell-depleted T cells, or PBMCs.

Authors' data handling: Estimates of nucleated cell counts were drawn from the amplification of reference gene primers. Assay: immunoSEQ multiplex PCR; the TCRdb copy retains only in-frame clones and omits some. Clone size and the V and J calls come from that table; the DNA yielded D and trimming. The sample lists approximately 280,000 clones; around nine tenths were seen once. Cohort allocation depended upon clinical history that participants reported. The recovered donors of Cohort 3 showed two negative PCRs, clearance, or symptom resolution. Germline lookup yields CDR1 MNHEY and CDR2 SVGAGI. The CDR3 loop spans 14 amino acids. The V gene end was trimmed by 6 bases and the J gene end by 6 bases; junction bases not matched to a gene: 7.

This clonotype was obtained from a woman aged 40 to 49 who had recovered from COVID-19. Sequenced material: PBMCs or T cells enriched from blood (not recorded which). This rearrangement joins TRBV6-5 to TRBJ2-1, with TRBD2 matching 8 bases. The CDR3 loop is CASSRSGKGNEQFF. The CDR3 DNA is TGTGCCAGCAGCCGTAGCGGGAAGGGCAATGAGCAGTTCTTC.